The T cell receptor beta chain under discussion was sequenced for a study of T cells in localized non-small cell lung cancer. Study outcomes and limitations: Maximal T cell clonality occurred in uninvolved adjacent lung, with tumor ranking below it. Because researchers sequenced only one region of the tumor, heterogeneity is still possible. The appearance of a median about 60 of the top 100 tumor clones was seen in adjacent lung.

Clones were read by immunoSEQ multiplex PCR, and TCRdb kept only the in-frame ones, dropping some. The sample has around 3,500 clones, approximately 20% seen once. V was pared by 1 base and J by 6 bases, with 20 bases between. The CDR3 is made up of 17 amino acids. Germline V gene sequence: CDR1 SGHNT, CDR2 YENEEA. This clone is termed medium-sized. The antigen is unknown. The sequence was obtained from a female donor over 55 with stage II lung adenocarcinoma. Here the sequenced sample was lung tumor tissue, taken before any cancer treatment. The chain joins TRBV11-3 to TRBJ2-3; D may correspond to TRBD1 or TRBD2 (5 bases each). This CDR3 is CASSLGRGGGRRDTQYF. CDR3 nucleotide sequence: TGTGCCAGCAGCTTAGGAAGGGGTGGGGGAAGGAGGGATACGCAGTATTTT. Full variable domain (missing parts from reference TRBV11-3 and TRBJ2-3): EAGVVQSPRYKIIEKKQPVAFWCNPISGHNTLYWYLQNLGQGPELLIRYENEEAVDDSQLPKDRFSAERLKGVDSTLKIQPAELGDSAVYLCASSLGRGGGRRDTQYFGPGTRLTVL.